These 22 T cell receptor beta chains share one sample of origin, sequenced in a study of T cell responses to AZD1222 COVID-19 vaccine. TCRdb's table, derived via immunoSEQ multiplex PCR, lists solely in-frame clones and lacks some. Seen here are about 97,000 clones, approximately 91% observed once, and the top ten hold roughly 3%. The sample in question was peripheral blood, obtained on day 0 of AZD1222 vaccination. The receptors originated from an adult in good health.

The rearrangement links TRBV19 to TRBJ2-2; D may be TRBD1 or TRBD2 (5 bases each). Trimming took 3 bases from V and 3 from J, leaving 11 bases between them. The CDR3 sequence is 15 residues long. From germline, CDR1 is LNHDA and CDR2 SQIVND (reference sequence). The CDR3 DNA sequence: TGTGCCAGTAGTATGTGGGGGACGGACACCGGGGAGCTGTTTTTT. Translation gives CASSMWGTDTGELFF. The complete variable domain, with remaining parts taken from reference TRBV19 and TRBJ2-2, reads DGGITQSPKYLFRKEGQNVTLSCEQNLNHDAMYWYRQDPGQGLRLIYYSQIVNDFQKGDIAEGYSVSREKKESFPLTVTSAQKNPTAFYLCASSMWGTDTGELFFGEGSRLTVL.

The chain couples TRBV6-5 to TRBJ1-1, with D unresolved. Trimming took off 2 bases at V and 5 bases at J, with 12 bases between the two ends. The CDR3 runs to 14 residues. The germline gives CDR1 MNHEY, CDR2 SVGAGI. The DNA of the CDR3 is TGTGCCAGCAGTTACAGCGGGGTGGGGACTGAAGCTTTCTTT. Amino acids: CASSYSGVGTEAFF.

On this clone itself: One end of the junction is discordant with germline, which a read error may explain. CDR3 region: CASSQRAGAQETQYF. In DNA form, the CDR3 reads TGTGCTAGCAGCCAGAGGGCAGGGGCCCAAGAGACCCAGTACTTC. This chain links TRBV7-7 with TRBJ2-5, with D perhaps matching TRBD1 (6 bases). The CDR3 is made up of 15 amino acids. Per germline, CDR1 SSHAT and CDR2 FNYEAQ (reference sequence).

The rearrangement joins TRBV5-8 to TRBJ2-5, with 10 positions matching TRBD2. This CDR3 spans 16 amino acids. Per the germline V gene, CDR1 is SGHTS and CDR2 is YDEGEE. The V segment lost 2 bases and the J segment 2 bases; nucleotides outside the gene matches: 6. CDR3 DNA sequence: TGTGCCAGCAGCTTAGGACTAGCGGATTTTCAAGAGACCCAGTACTTC. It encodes CASSLGLADFQETQYF.

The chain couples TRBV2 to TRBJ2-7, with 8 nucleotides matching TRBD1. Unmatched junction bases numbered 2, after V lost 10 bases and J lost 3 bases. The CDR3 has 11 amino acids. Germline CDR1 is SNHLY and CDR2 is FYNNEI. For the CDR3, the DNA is TGTGCCATCGGACAGGGCTACGAGCAGTACTTC. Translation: CAIGQGYEQYF.

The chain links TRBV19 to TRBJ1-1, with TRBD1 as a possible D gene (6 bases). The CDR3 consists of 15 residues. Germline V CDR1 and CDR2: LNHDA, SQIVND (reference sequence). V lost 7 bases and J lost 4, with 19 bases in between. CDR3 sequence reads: CASNRWGALGTEAFF. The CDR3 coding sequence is TGTGCCAGTAACCGGTGGGGGGCTTTAGGCACTGAAGCTTTCTTT.

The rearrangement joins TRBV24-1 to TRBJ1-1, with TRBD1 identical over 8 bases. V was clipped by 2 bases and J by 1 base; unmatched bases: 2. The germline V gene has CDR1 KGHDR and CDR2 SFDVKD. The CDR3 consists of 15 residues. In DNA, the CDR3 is TGTGCCACCAGTGATTCCAGGGGGCGGAACACTGAAGCTTTCTTT. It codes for CATSDSRGRNTEAFF.

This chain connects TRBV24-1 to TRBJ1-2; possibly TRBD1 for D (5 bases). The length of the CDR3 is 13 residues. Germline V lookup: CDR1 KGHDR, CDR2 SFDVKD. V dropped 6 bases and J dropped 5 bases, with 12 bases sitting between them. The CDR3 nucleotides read TGTGCCACCAGTAGAGGGGACGATTATGGCTACACCTTC. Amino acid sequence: CATSRGDDYGYTF.

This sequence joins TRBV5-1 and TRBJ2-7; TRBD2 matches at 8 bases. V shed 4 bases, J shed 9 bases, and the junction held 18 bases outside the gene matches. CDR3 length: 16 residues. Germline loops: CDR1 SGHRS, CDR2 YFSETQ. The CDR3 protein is CASSADTGTSLQVQYF. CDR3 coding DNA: TGCGCCAGCAGCGCGGACACCGGGACTAGTCTTCAGGTGCAGTACTTC.

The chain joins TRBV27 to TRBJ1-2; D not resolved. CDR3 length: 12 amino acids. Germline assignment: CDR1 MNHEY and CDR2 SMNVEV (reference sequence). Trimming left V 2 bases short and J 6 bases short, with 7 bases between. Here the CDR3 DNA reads TGTGCCAGCAGTTTAGGTGGGGATGGCTACACCTTC. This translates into CASSLGGDGYTF.

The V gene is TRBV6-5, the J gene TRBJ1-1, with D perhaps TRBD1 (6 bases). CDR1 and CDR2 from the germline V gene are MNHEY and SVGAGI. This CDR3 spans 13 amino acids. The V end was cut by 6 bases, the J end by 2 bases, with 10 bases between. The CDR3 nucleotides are TGTGCCAGCAGACTCAGGGGTAACACTGAAGCTTTCTTT. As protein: CASRLRGNTEAFF.

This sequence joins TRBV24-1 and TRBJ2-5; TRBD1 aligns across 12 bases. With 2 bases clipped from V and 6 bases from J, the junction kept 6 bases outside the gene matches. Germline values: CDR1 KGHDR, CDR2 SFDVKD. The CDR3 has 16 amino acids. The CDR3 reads CATSDSGDRGPQTQYF. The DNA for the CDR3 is TGTGCCACCAGTGATTCGGGGGACAGGGGGCCGCAGACCCAGTACTTC.

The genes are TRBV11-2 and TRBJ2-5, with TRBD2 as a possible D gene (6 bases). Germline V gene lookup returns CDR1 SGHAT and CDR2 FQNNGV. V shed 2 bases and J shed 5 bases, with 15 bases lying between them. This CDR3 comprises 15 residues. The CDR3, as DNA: TGTGCCAGCAGCTTAATTCAGGGACTTTGGGAGACCCAGTACTTC. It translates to CASSLIQGLWETQYF.

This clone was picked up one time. The CDR3 reads CASSEAGGQGYEKLFF. For the CDR3, the DNA is TGTGCCAGCAGTGAAGCGGGGGGACAGGGGTATGAAAAACTGTTTTTT. This chain links TRBV6-1 with TRBJ1-4, with 10 bases that match TRBD1. Germline V gives CDR1 MNHNS, CDR2 SASEGT. With V trimmed by 0 bases and J by 6 bases, 4 bases remained unmatched. The CDR3 covers 16 residues.

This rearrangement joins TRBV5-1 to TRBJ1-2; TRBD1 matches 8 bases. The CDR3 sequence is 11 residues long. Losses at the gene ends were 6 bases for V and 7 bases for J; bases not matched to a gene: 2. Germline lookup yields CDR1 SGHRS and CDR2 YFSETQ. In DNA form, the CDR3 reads TGCGCCAGCATCGGACAGGGTGGCTACACCTTC. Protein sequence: CASIGQGGYTF.

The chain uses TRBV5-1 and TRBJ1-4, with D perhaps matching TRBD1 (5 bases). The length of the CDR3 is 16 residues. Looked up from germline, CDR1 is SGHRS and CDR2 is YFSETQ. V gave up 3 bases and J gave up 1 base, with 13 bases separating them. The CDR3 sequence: CASSSGRGLTNEKLFF. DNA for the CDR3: TGCGCCAGCAGCTCTGGTCGGGGGTTAACTAATGAAAAACTGTTTTTT.

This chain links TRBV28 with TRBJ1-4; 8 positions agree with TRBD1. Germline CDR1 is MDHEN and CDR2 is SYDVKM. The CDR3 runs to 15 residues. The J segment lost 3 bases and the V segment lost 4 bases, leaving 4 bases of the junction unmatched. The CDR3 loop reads CASSSQGAPNEKLFF. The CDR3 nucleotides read TGTGCCAGCAGTTCCCAGGGGGCCCCTAATGAAAAACTGTTTTTT.

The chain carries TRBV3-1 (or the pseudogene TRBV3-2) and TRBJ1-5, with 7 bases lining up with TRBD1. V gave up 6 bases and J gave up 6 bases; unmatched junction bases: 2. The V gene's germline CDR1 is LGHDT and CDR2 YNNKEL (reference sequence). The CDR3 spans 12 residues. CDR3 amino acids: CASRDRVQPQHF. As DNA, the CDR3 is TGTGCCAGCAGAGACAGGGTTCAGCCCCAGCATTTT.

CDR3 in DNA: TGTGCCAGCAGCCAAGGGACAGGCAGTAATGAGCAGTTCTTC. Its translation: CASSQGTGSNEQFF. The chain combines TRBV3-1 (or the pseudogene TRBV3-2) with TRBJ2-1, with 7 bases fitting TRBD1. This CDR3 is built from 14 residues. J gave up 7 bases and V 1 base, and 4 bases lay outside the gene matches. The germline CDR1 and CDR2 sequences are LGHDT and YNNKEL (reference sequence).

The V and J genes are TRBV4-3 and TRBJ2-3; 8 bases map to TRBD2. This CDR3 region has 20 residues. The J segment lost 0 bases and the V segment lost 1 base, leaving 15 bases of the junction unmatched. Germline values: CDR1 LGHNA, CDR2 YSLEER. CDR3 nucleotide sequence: TGCGCCAGCAGCCAAGGTGTCTTAGCGGGGTCCCCTCTAAGCACAGATACGCAGTATTTT. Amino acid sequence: CASSQGVLAGSPLSTDTQYF.

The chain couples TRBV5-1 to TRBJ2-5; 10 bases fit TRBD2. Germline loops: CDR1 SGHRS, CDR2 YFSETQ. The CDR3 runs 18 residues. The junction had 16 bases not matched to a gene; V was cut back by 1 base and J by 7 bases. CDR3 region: CASSLLASGGLSPVTQYF. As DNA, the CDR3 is TGCGCCAGCAGCTTGCTGGCTAGCGGGGGACTCTCCCCCGTGACCCAGTACTTC.

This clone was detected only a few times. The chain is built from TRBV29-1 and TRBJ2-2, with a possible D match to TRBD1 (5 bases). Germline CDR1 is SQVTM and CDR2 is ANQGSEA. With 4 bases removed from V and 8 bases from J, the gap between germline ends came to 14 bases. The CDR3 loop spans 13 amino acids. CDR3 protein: CSVGQTFGGELFF. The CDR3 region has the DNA TGCAGCGTTGGACAGACCTTTGGGGGGGAGCTGTTTTTT.